This TCR beta chain was identified in a study of blood T cell repertoires in COVID-19. TCRdb's table, derived via immunoSEQ multiplex PCR, lists solely in-frame clones and lacks some. The data contain 200,000 to 300,000 clones, approximately 84% of them seen just once; the ten biggest clones take up about 4%. The CDR3 is 15 residues long. The germline V gene has CDR1 SGHKS and CDR2 YYEKEE (reference sequence). J was trimmed by 6 bases and V by 0 bases; bases with no gene match: 3. The sample was peripheral blood. The receptor was isolated from a man over 45 with acute or convalescent COVID-19. V gene TRBV5-5 combines with J gene TRBJ2-3, with 11 bases identical to TRBD2. CDR3 protein: CASSLGSSGRDTQYF. The CDR3 DNA reads as TGTGCCAGCAGCTTGGGGTCTAGCGGGAGGGATACGCAGTATTTT.